Shown below are 27 T cell receptor beta chains from a single sample sequenced in a study of blood T cell repertoires in COVID-19 (dated by TCRdb to between 2020 and 2021). The library was obtained by the immunoSEQ multiplex PCR assay. TCRdb stores this immuneACCESS table with in-frame sequences only. Part of the clones is absent; in the studies checked, under half of the shortfall reflects unresolved V genes, and no reason is known for the rest. The sample table records more than 13,000 clones; about 85% of these occur just once. Under 30% of the sample is taken by the ten largest. Sequencing was performed on peripheral blood. The source of these receptors is a human donor in a cohort sampled during active COVID-19.

The chain couples TRBV30 to TRBJ2-2; TRBD2 matches 10 bases. The CDR3 covers 15 residues. Germline CDR1 and CDR2: GTSNPN and SVGIG (reference sequence). The V segment lost 4 bases and the J segment 3 bases; nucleotides outside the gene matches: 5. The CDR3 nucleotides are TGTGCCTGGACCCTAGCGGGAGTTCACACCGGGGAGCTGTTTTTT. Encoded protein: CAWTLAGVHTGELFF.

This clone was observed a single time. This sequence joins TRBV28 and TRBJ1-2, with D possibly matching TRBD1 (5 bases). This CDR3 is 15 amino acids long. The V end was cut by 6 bases, the J end by 1 base, with 15 bases between. Germline loops: CDR1 MDHEN, CDR2 SYDVKM. CDR3 sequence reads: CASSSPQVLNYGYTF. CDR3 DNA sequence: TGTGCCAGCAGCTCTCCACAGGTGCTTAACTATGGCTACACCTTC.

The chain carries TRBV30 and TRBJ2-7, with D possibly matching TRBD1 (5 bases). Trimming shortened V by 2 bases and J by 4 bases, and 12 bases separated the two germline ends. This CDR3 region has 13 residues. The V gene's germline CDR1 is GTSNPN and CDR2 SVGIG (reference sequence). CDR3 coding DNA: TGTGCCTGGAGTACCTCCAGGGTTTACGAGCAGTACTTC. Encoded protein: CAWSTSRVYEQYF.

J is TRBJ2-2 and V is TRBV19; the match to TRBD2 covers 15 bases. The germline V gene has CDR1 LNHDA and CDR2 SQIVND (reference sequence). The trim removed 4 bases at V and 4 bases at J, leaving 4 bases unmatched. The CDR3 sequence is 17 residues long. CDR3 in amino acids: CASSKGLAGGPTGELFF. The CDR3 nucleotides are TGTGCCAGTAGTAAGGGACTAGCGGGAGGTCCCACCGGGGAGCTGTTTTTT.

The chain has TRBV6-2 or TRBV6-3 and TRBJ2-2; 7 bases line up with TRBD1. The CDR3 spans 15 residues. Trimming at V came to 5 bases and at J to 4 bases, leaving 7 bases not matched to a gene. CDR1 and CDR2 from the germline V gene are MNHEY and SVGEGT. For the CDR3, the DNA is TGTGCCAGCAGTCCGGACAGGTTGACCACCGGGGAGCTGTTTTTT. It encodes CASSPDRLTTGELFF.

This clone was picked up many times. The chain carries TRBV6-2 or TRBV6-3 and TRBJ1-2; 7 bases are a match to TRBD1. Germline V gives CDR1 MNHEY, CDR2 SVGEGT. The V and J ends lost 6 bases and 7 bases, in that order; junction bases with no gene match: 14. The CDR3 length is 15 residues. The CDR3 sequence is CASSSTMTGTRGYTF. The CDR3 DNA reads TGTGCCAGCAGCTCTACGATGACAGGGACTCGTGGCTACACCTTC.

V gene TRBV6-1 combines with J gene TRBJ2-1, with 8 bases matching TRBD2. The V and J ends lost 3 bases and 6 bases, in that order; junction bases with no gene match: 4. The CDR3 is made up of 14 amino acids. Germline V CDR1 and CDR2: MNHNS, SASEGT. CDR3 sequence: CASSDGLASNEQFF. The CDR3 region has the DNA TGTGCCAGCAGTGACGGACTAGCAAGCAATGAGCAGTTCTTC.

This rearrangement joins TRBV5-1 to TRBJ1-4; no reliable D call. With 2 bases removed from V and 6 bases from J, the gap between germline ends came to 5 bases. Germline CDR1 and CDR2: SGHRS and YFSETQ. The CDR3 runs 12 residues. CDR3 DNA: TGCGCCAGCAGCTTTGAGGATGAAAAACTGTTTTTT. It encodes CASSFEDEKLFF.

V and J are TRBV15 and TRBJ1-1, with D hard to call. This CDR3 is 17 amino acids long. V was trimmed by 0 bases and J by 0 bases, leaving 14 bases between them. Germline CDR1 and CDR2: LNHNV and YYDKDF (reference sequence). The CDR3: CATSRDSDWHLNTEAFF. As DNA, the CDR3 is TGTGCCACCAGCAGAGATTCCGATTGGCATCTGAACACTGAAGCTTTCTTT.

J is TRBJ2-4 and V is TRBV6-6, with 10 nucleotides matching TRBD1. The CDR3 sequence is 14 residues long. V shed 4 bases and J 4 bases; nucleotides not matched to a gene: 1. Germline lookup yields CDR1 MNHNY and CDR2 SVGAGI (reference sequence). The CDR3 bases are TGTGCCAGCAGTTTGGACAGGGGGAAAAACATTCAGTACTTC. It encodes CASSLDRGKNIQYF.

This sequence joins TRBV5-6 and TRBJ1-1, with a possible D match to TRBD1 (5 bases). V lost 0 bases and J 11 bases, leaving 11 bases between the germline ends. The CDR3 is made up of 12 amino acids. Germline loops: CDR1 SGHDT, CDR2 YYEEEE. The DNA of the CDR3 is TGTGCCAGCAGCTTGGCCGGGGGAGATGCTTTCTTT. Translated: CASSLAGGDAFF.

V usage is TRBV4-1 and J usage is TRBJ2-1, with D perhaps matching TRBD2 (6 bases). There are 14 residues in the CDR3. Germline V gene lookup returns CDR1 MGHRA and CDR2 YSYEKL. The ends were cut back, 6 bases at V and 9 bases at J, with 18 bases in the middle. This chain's CDR3 is CASSPSSAAGEQFF. CDR3 nucleotides: TGCGCCAGCAGTCCCTCCTCGGCAGCGGGTGAGCAGTTCTTC.

The CDR3 spells CASSTPGEETQYF. CDR3 nucleotide sequence: TGTGCCAGCAGTACCCCCGGGGAAGAGACCCAGTACTTC. J is TRBJ2-5 and V is TRBV12-3 or TRBV12-4, with D maybe TRBD2 (5 bases). V was pared by 5 bases and J by 3 bases, with 10 bases between. The CDR3 loop spans 13 amino acids.

The chain carries TRBV10-3 and TRBJ2-1; TRBD2 matches at 7 bases. The CDR3 spans 15 residues. The J segment lost 7 bases and the V segment lost 7 bases, leaving 13 bases of the junction unmatched. Germline CDR1 reads ENHRY; CDR2 reads SYGVKD. The CDR3 DNA follows: TGTGCCATCACCGGTCAGCTAGCGGTGGGGAATGAGCAGTTCTTC. It yields the protein CAITGQLAVGNEQFF.

The chain joins TRBV9 to TRBJ1-4; TRBD1 matches at 9 bases. Germline trimming cut 0 bases from V and 8 bases from J; bases unmatched to any gene: 11. Looked up from germline, CDR1 is SGDLS and CDR2 is YYNGEE. The CDR3 contains 17 residues. The CDR3 loop reads CASSVGQDRGLYEKLFF. CDR3 nucleotide sequence: TGTGCCAGCAGCGTAGGACAGGACAGGGGATTGTACGAAAAACTGTTTTTT.

The gene calls are TRBV27 and TRBJ2-7; 13 bases line up with TRBD2. Germline V CDR1 and CDR2: MNHEY, SMNVEV (reference sequence). There are 16 residues in the CDR3. V dropped 4 bases and J dropped 2; count of bases not matched to a gene: 5. This CDR3 is CASSSGLAGAPYEQYF. The CDR3 nucleotides are TGTGCCAGCAGTTCTGGACTAGCGGGGGCACCCTACGAGCAGTACTTC.

This chain connects TRBV27 to TRBJ2-5; TRBD2 agrees at 15 bases. The CDR3 loop spans 18 amino acids. The V gene end was trimmed by 5 bases and the J gene end by 2 bases; junction bases not matched to a gene: 9. Germline CDR1 and CDR2: MNHEY and SMNVEV (reference sequence). CDR3: CASSLGLAGGILQETQYF. The CDR3 region has the DNA TGTGCCAGCAGTCTCGGACTAGCGGGAGGGATACTTCAAGAGACCCAGTACTTC.

V and J are TRBV30 and TRBJ2-7, with TRBD2 matching 7 bases. This CDR3 is built from 14 residues. Germline V lookup: CDR1 GTSNPN, CDR2 SVGIG (reference sequence). Unmatched junction bases numbered 11, after V lost 7 bases and J lost 2 bases. CDR3 bases: TGTGCCTCGCCCCTACTAGCGAACCCCTACGAGCAGTACTTC. This translates into CASPLLANPYEQYF.

This clone was detected a few times. Other nucleotide sequences from this sample produce the same CDR3. The V call is TRBV9, the J call TRBJ2-5, with D maybe TRBD2 (6 bases). Between the trimmed V and J ends, which lost 0 bases and 5 bases, there was a span of 14 bases. Germline assignment: CDR1 SGDLS and CDR2 YYNGEE. The CDR3 is 15 amino acids. CDR3 in amino acids: CASSVGEGAGETQYF. CDR3 DNA: TGTGCCAGCAGCGTAGGAGAAGGGGCGGGGGAGACCCAGTACTTC.

This clone was seen only once. The chain employs TRBV4-3 and TRBJ2-5, with 10 bases that match TRBD1. Germline-derived CDR1 and CDR2 are LGHNA and YSLEER. This CDR3 has 15 residues. The V gene end was trimmed by 1 base and the J gene end by 9 bases; junction bases not matched to a gene: 8. This CDR3 reads CASSQVTGGPRAQYF. In nucleotides, the CDR3 is TGCGCCAGCAGCCAAGTGACAGGGGGCCCGAGGGCCCAGTACTTC.

The rearrangement joins TRBV28 to TRBJ2-7, with D possibly TRBD1 on 5 matching bases. Trimming took 5 bases from V and 3 from J, leaving 14 bases between them. CDR3 length: 14 amino acids. Per germline, CDR1 MDHEN and CDR2 SYDVKM. Written as DNA, the CDR3 is TGTGCCAGCAGTACTACGGGCAGGGACTACGAGCAGTACTTC. It is translated as CASSTTGRDYEQYF. Full variable domain (remainder filled in from reference TRBV28 and TRBJ2-7): DVKVTQSSRYLVKRTGEKVFLECVQDMDHENMFWYRQDPGLGLRLIYFSYDVKMKEKGDIPEGYSVSREKKERFSLILESASTNQTSMYLCASSTTGRDYEQYFGPGTRLTVT.

CDR3 coding DNA: TGTGCCAGCAGCTTCCTTAATTCACCCCTCCACTTT. This codes for CASSFLNSPLHF. The chain has TRBV11-3 and TRBJ1-6; D is unresolved. The CDR3 is 12 amino acids. With 3 bases removed from V and 6 bases from J, the gap between germline ends came to 3 bases. CDR1 SGHNT and CDR2 YENEEA come from the germline V gene. The full variable domain, with the rest looked up from reference TRBV11-3 and TRBJ1-6, is EAGVVQSPRYKIIEKKQPVAFWCNPISGHNTLYWYLQNLGQGPELLIRYENEEAVDDSQLPKDRFSAERLKGVDSTLKIQPAELGDSAVYLCASSFLNSPLHFGNGTRLTVT.

This sequence joins TRBV5-1 and TRBJ2-6; a weak D match, TRBD1 (6 bases). The germline CDR1 and CDR2 sequences are SGHRS and YFSETQ. There are 18 residues in the CDR3. Trimming stripped 0 bases from V and 0 bases from J, with 13 bases between. The CDR3 DNA is TGCGCCAGCAGCTTGGGGCAGGGGATGATCTCTGGGGCCAACGTCCTGACTTTC. This encodes CASSLGQGMISGANVLTF.

V usage is TRBV5-1 and J usage is TRBJ1-3; weak D call: TRBD1 (6 bases). Trimming took 1 base from V and 2 from J, leaving 13 bases between them. Germline V gene lookup returns CDR1 SGHRS and CDR2 YFSETQ. This CDR3 spans 16 amino acids. CDR3 bases: TGCGCCAGCAGCTTGATCGCCAGGGGTACTGGAAACACCATATATTTT. Translating gives CASSLIARGTGNTIYF.

This chain uses TRBV13 with TRBJ2-3; 9 bases are a match to TRBD1. CDR1 PRHDT and CDR2 FYEKMQ come from the germline V gene (reference sequence). The J segment lost 9 bases and the V segment lost 3 bases, leaving 10 bases of the junction unmatched. The CDR3 is 15 residues long. As DNA, the CDR3 is TGTGCCAGCAGCTTGGAGGGACAGGGAAGGCTGACGCAGTATTTT. Protein: CASSLEGQGRLTQYF.

The rearrangement links TRBV20-1 to TRBJ2-3; TRBD2 might be the D (6 bases). Germline lookup yields CDR1 DFQATT and CDR2 SNEGSKA (reference sequence). The CDR3 runs 15 residues. V lost 3 bases and J lost 3, with 16 bases in between. CDR3 region: CSASRSVADTDTQYF. The CDR3 DNA is TGCAGTGCTAGTCGTTCGGTAGCGGATACAGATACGCAGTATTTT.

This chain links TRBV9 with TRBJ2-2; perhaps TRBD1 as D (5 bases). Trimming removed 3 bases from V and 6 bases from J, with 9 bases in between. CDR1 and CDR2 from the germline V gene are SGDLS and YYNGEE. The CDR3 is 13 residues long. CDR3 nucleotide sequence: TGTGCCAGCAGCGACAGGTCCTCCGGGGAGCTGTTTTTT. Amino acid sequence: CASSDRSSGELFF.